These 27 T cell receptor beta chains originate from one sample sequenced in a study of identifying expanded T cells in peripheral blood. Only in-frame clones appear in the TCRdb table, and some are missing; sequencing was by immunoSEQ multiplex PCR. The sample gives 84,000 or so clones, over 85% of which show up once; approximately 7% is in the top ten. The sequencing input was blood. These receptors were taken from a person aged 18 to 70 in good health.

V is TRBV5-1 and J is TRBJ1-2; D gene ambiguous. Per the germline V gene, CDR1 is SGHRS and CDR2 is YFSETQ. The CDR3 runs 17 residues. Trimming pared 0 bases from V and 8 bases from J, leaving 23 bases between. In nucleotides, the CDR3 is TGCGCCAGCAGCTTGGGTACCACTAGGGAGGTGCGTAGGGGCTACACCTTC. Amino acids: CASSLGTTREVRRGYTF.

This sequence joins TRBV7-8 and TRBJ2-5, with TRBD2 identical over 9 bases. The length of the CDR3 is 16 residues. Per the germline V gene, CDR1 is SGHVS and CDR2 is FQNEAQ. V gave up 1 base and J gave up 4 bases; unmatched junction bases: 7. The CDR3 DNA follows: TGTGCCAGCAGCTTAGTACGGCGGGGGGGCGTAGAGACCCAGTACTTC. It specifies CASSLVRRGGVETQYF.

CDR3 DNA: TGCGCCAGCAGCGGGCTCATTTGGCGGGGGGGAAATACTCCCTCCTACGAGCAGTACTTC. It specifies CASSGLIWRGGNTPSYEQYF. The rearrangement joins TRBV5-1 to TRBJ2-7; 9 bases match TRBD2. In germline, CDR1 is SGHRS, CDR2 YFSETQ. The CDR3 is 20 amino acids. J lost 0 bases, V lost 4 bases, and 20 bases had no gene match.

This sequence joins TRBV13 and TRBJ1-5; no firm D call. CDR3 size: 15 residues. CDR1 PRHDT and CDR2 FYEKMQ come from the germline V gene (reference sequence). Trimming pared 8 bases from V and 10 bases from J, leaving 24 bases between. CDR3 coding DNA: TGTGCCAGCGGGCCCCCGAACAGTGTAGGTAGTCCCCAGCATTTT. This encodes CASGPPNSVGSPQHF.

The chain joins TRBV6-4 to TRBJ2-3; D is possibly TRBD2 (6 bases). V lost 5 bases and J lost 1, with 16 bases in between. The germline gives CDR1 MRHNA, CDR2 SNTAGT. The CDR3 has 16 residues. CDR3 loop: CASSYRMRGGTDTQYF. The CDR3 nucleotides are TGTGCCAGCAGTTACCGTATGCGGGGTGGCACAGATACGCAGTATTTT.

The V call is TRBV6-5, the J call TRBJ1-4; 7 positions match TRBD1. V trimming: 0 bases; J trimming: 8 bases; junction bases outside the gene matches: 9. Per germline, CDR1 MNHEY and CDR2 SVGAGI. The length of the CDR3 is 16 residues. The CDR3 reads CASSYSKGQVGEKLFF. The DNA of the CDR3 is TGTGCCAGCAGTTACTCAAAAGGACAGGTGGGGGAAAAACTGTTTTTT.

The rearrangement uses TRBV7-2 and TRBJ2-1, with 10 bases that match TRBD2. CDR1 SGHTA and CDR2 FQGNSA come from the germline V gene. The length of the CDR3 is 15 residues. Germline trimming cut 5 bases from V and 5 bases from J; bases unmatched to any gene: 6. This CDR3 reads CASSSSGRTNNEQFF. Here the CDR3 DNA reads TGTGCCAGCAGCAGTAGCGGGAGGACCAACAATGAGCAGTTCTTC.

The chain combines TRBV19 with TRBJ1-1; D is uncertain. The germline CDR1 and CDR2 sequences are LNHDA and SQIVND (reference sequence). The germline V and J ends were trimmed by 5 bases and 5 bases, with 12 bases remaining between them. This CDR3 spans 13 amino acids. For the CDR3, the DNA is TGTGCCAGTAGTGTCCTAGGGTATACTGAAGCTTTCTTT. Translated: CASSVLGYTEAFF. The whole variable domain, filled in from reference TRBV19 and TRBJ1-1, reads DGGITQSPKYLFRKEGQNVTLSCEQNLNHDAMYWYRQDPGQGLRLIYYSQIVNDFQKGDIAEGYSVSREKKESFPLTVTSAQKNPTAFYLCASSVLGYTEAFFGQGTRLTVV.

The chain is built from TRBV6-1 and TRBJ1-2; the D gene is possibly TRBD1 (5 bases). The CDR3 sequence is 14 residues long. V gave up 2 bases and J gave up 2 bases, with 9 bases separating them. Germline loops: CDR1 MNHNS, CDR2 SASEGT. CDR3 sequence: CASSETGLNYGYTF. Written as DNA, the CDR3 is TGTGCCAGCAGTGAAACAGGACTGAACTATGGCTACACCTTC.

This sequence joins TRBV5-4 and TRBJ2-3; 9 bases line up with TRBD1. The V gene end was trimmed by 4 bases and the J gene end by 1 base; junction bases not matched to a gene: 4. This CDR3 is built from 15 residues. The V gene's germline CDR1 is SGHNT and CDR2 YYREEE (reference sequence). CDR3 region: CASSQQGAGTDTQYF. CDR3 nucleotides: TGTGCCAGCAGCCAACAGGGGGCCGGCACAGATACGCAGTATTTT. Full variable domain (remainder filled in from reference TRBV5-4 and TRBJ2-3): ETGVTQSPTHLIKTRGQQVTLRCSSQSGHNTVSWYQQALGQGPQFIFQYYREEENGRGNFPPRFSGLQFPNYSSELNVNALELDDSALYLCASSQQGAGTDTQYFGPGTRLTVL.

V and J are TRBV27 and TRBJ1-1, with D possibly TRBD1 on 6 matching bases. Trimming removed 5 bases from V and 4 bases from J, with 14 bases in between. Germline V gene sequence: CDR1 MNHEY, CDR2 SMNVEV (reference sequence). There are 14 residues in the CDR3. CDR3 coding DNA: TGTGCCAGCAGTCTCTACAGGGAGGGCACTGAAGCTTTCTTT. Translated: CASSLYREGTEAFF.

The J gene is TRBJ1-3, the V gene TRBV11-2; unclear D gene. V shed 1 base and J shed 4 bases, with 14 bases lying between them. The germline CDR1 and CDR2 sequences are SGHAT and FQNNGV. CDR3 length: 16 amino acids. The CDR3 is CASSLVTGSVGNTIYF. The CDR3 nucleotides are TGTGCCAGCAGCTTAGTAACGGGTAGCGTCGGAAACACCATATATTTT.

This rearrangement joins TRBV9 to TRBJ1-4, with 12 bases that match TRBD1. V lost 0 bases, J lost 7 bases, and 10 bases stayed unmatched. This CDR3 is 18 amino acids long. Germline-derived CDR1 and CDR2 are SGDLS and YYNGEE. The CDR3 region is CASSVGAGQGAIGEKLFF. CDR3 DNA: TGTGCCAGCAGCGTAGGAGCGGGACAGGGGGCGATCGGTGAAAAACTGTTTTTT. Combining the CDR3 with reference TRBV9 and TRBJ1-4 gives the whole variable domain DSGVTQTPKHLITATGQRVTLRCSPRSGDLSVYWYQQSLDQGLQFLIQYYNGEERAKGNILERFSAQQFPDLHSELNLSSLELGDSALYFCASSVGAGQGAIGEKLFFGSGTQLSVL.

The V and J genes are TRBV2 and TRBJ2-3, with D uncertain. V was pared by 7 bases and J by 8 bases, with 7 bases between. The CDR3 sequence is 10 residues long. The germline V gene encodes CDR1 SNHLY and CDR2 FYNNEI. This CDR3 reads CASKLGTQYF. The CDR3 bases are TGTGCCAGCAAATTGGGTACGCAGTATTTT.

The chain couples TRBV2 to TRBJ2-5, with TRBD2 identical over 13 bases. Germline lookup yields CDR1 SNHLY and CDR2 FYNNEI. Trimming cost V 3 bases and J 5 bases; bases outside gene matches: 6. This CDR3 has 16 residues. The CDR3 coding sequence is TGTGCCAGCAGTGACTGGACTAGCGGGGGCAGGGAGACCCAGTACTTC. As protein: CASSDWTSGGRETQYF.

The rearrangement uses TRBV12-5 and TRBJ2-5; D unresolved. The CDR3 has 12 amino acids. With 5 bases removed from V and 3 bases from J, the gap between germline ends came to 7 bases. CDR1 is LGHNT, CDR2 FRNRAP, per germline. This CDR3 is CASGQSEETQYF. CDR3 bases: TGTGCTAGTGGTCAGAGTGAAGAGACCCAGTACTTC.

The rearrangement links TRBV7-3 to TRBJ1-1; 9 positions match TRBD1. V shed 5 bases, J shed 0 bases, and the junction held 7 bases outside the gene matches. Looked up from germline, CDR1 is SGHTA and CDR2 is FQGTGA. The CDR3 sequence is 16 residues long. The CDR3 bases are TGTGCCAGCAGCAACGTGGGGACAGGGATGAACACTGAAGCTTTCTTT. This sequence encodes CASSNVGTGMNTEAFF.

The gene calls are TRBV2 and TRBJ2-5; D is possibly TRBD2 (6 bases). Germline V CDR1 and CDR2: SNHLY, FYNNEI. Deletions cut 6 bases from V and 1 base from J, with 12 bases between. The CDR3 has 14 amino acids. This CDR3 is CASSHLGGQETQYF. CDR3 sequence (DNA): TGTGCCAGCAGCCATCTGGGGGGCCAAGAGACCCAGTACTTC.

In its sample, this clone was seen a few times. CDR3 sequence (DNA): TGCGCCAGCAGTGATAGCGGCTCCCAAGAGACCCAGTACTTC. Its protein is CASSDSGSQETQYF. This chain joins TRBV10-2 and TRBJ2-5, with D perhaps matching TRBD2 (6 bases). This CDR3 contains 14 residues. Between the trimmed V and J ends, which lost 3 bases and 1 base, there was a span of 9 bases. Germline V gene data show CDR1 as WSHSY and CDR2 as SAAADI.

The J gene is TRBJ2-7, the V gene TRBV7-3; perhaps TRBD1 as D (6 bases). CDR1 and CDR2 from the germline V gene are SGHTA and FQGTGA. Trimming removed 5 bases at V and 4 bases at J, with 15 bases between. The CDR3 runs 14 residues. This chain's CDR3 is CASSPSRDIYEQYF. The CDR3 DNA sequence: TGTGCCAGCAGCCCGTCCCGGGACATTTACGAGCAGTACTTC.

The gene calls are TRBV7-2 and TRBJ2-5; 7 bases are a match to TRBD1. CDR1 is SGHTA and CDR2 is FQGNSA in the germline V gene. The CDR3 consists of 14 residues. V shed 1 base, J shed 1 base, and the junction held 0 bases outside the gene matches. CDR3 DNA sequence: TGTGCCAGCAGCTTAGGGACAGGCCAAGAGACCCAGTACTTC. It translates to CASSLGTGQETQYF.

The chain combines TRBV30 with TRBJ2-1, with 7 bases fitting TRBD1. J gave up 6 bases and V 3 bases, and 8 bases lay outside the gene matches. Germline-derived CDR1 and CDR2 are GTSNPN and SVGIG (reference sequence). The CDR3 runs to 14 residues. Here the CDR3 DNA reads TGTGCCTGGAGGGGGACAGCAAAGGTCAATGAGCAGTTCTTC. Protein: CAWRGTAKVNEQFF.

The chain combines TRBV5-4 with TRBJ2-3; 7 bases are a match to TRBD1. After removal of 6 bases from V and 4 bases from J, the junction contained 8 bases not matched to a gene. The CDR3 loop spans 14 amino acids. The germline CDR1 and CDR2 sequences are SGHNT and YYREEE (reference sequence). CDR3 nucleotide sequence: TGTGCCAGCAATCAAAGGGGGCAAGCAGATACGCAGTATTTT. Translating it yields CASNQRGQADTQYF.

In DNA, the CDR3 is TGCGCCAGCAGCACGACTAGCGGGCGAAATGAGCAGTTCTTC. This encodes CASSTTSGRNEQFF. The chain carries TRBV5-1 and TRBJ2-1, with 10 bases that match TRBD2. The CDR3 covers 14 residues. V was pared by 4 bases and J by 7 bases, with 5 bases of the junction left unmatched. The V gene's germline CDR1 is SGHRS and CDR2 YFSETQ.

This sequence joins TRBV13 and TRBJ1-2, with 7 bases identical to TRBD1. The CDR3 contains 16 residues. The ends lost 5 bases at V and 8 bases at J; junction bases unmatched: 17. Germline assignment: CDR1 PRHDT and CDR2 FYEKMQ (reference sequence). The CDR3 DNA sequence: TGTGCCAGCAGCCAGCGAGGGATGACAGGGTGGGTCGGCTACACCTTC. This encodes CASSQRGMTGWVGYTF.

The chain joins TRBV29-1 to TRBJ1-1; 7 bases map to TRBD1. V lost 4 bases and J lost 5; bases outside the gene matches: 1. The V gene's germline CDR1 is SQVTM and CDR2 ANQGSEA. This CDR3 has 11 residues. The CDR3 DNA reads TGCAGCGTTGTCAGGGGGACTGAAGCTTTCTTT. The encoded protein is CSVVRGTEAFF.

Remarks on this clone: Relative to the germline gene, one junction end is altered; a read error may explain this. J is TRBJ2-2 and V is TRBV14, with a possible D match to TRBD1 (6 bases). This CDR3 has 15 amino acids. Germline V gene sequence: CDR1 SGHDN, CDR2 FVKESK. The CDR3 DNA sequence: TGTGCCAGCAGGCAAGCCGGGACAACGGCCGGGGAGCTGTTTTTT. This codes for CASRQAGTTAGELFF. Full variable domain (outside the CDR3, taken from reference TRBV14 and TRBJ2-2): EAGVTQFPSHSVIEKGQTVTLRCDPISGHDNLYWYRRVMGKEIKFLLHFVKESKQDESGMPNNRFLAERTGGTYSTLKVQPAELEDSGVYFCASRQAGTTAGELFFGEGSRLTVL.